Each of the 3 T cell receptor beta chains below was sequenced from the same sample in a study of cytomegalovirus exposure and HLA in healthy donors. Vbeta (60) and Jbeta (13) primers were used in the PCR. Some clones are missing from TCRdb's copy, which holds only in-frame ones; the method was immunoSEQ multiplex PCR. The sample totals 140,000 to 150,000 clones; its top ten clones hold about 0.96%. Sample: PBMCs. Source of these receptors: a male donor in good health and CMV-seronegative.

This rearrangement joins TRBV29-1 to TRBJ2-7, with D uncertain. The germline V and J ends were trimmed by 3 bases and 7 bases, with 13 bases remaining between them. The germline gives CDR1 SQVTM, CDR2 ANQGSEA. The CDR3 totals 12 residues. The CDR3 is CSVEPPGGEQYF. CDR3 bases: TGCAGCGTTGAGCCCCCGGGTGGGGAGCAGTACTTC.

This chain joins TRBV19 and TRBJ2-7; 14 bases are shared with TRBD2. The CDR3 contains 17 residues. CDR1 LNHDA and CDR2 SQIVND come from the germline V gene (reference sequence). The V segment lost 5 bases and the J segment 10 bases; nucleotides outside the gene matches: 16. CDR3 loop: CASSYGLAGGEAMGQYF. CDR3 DNA sequence: TGTGCCAGTAGTTACGGACTAGCGGGAGGAGAGGCTATGGGTCAGTACTTC.

CDR3 coding DNA: TGTGCCAGCCGACCTTCGGGGGGCGGCTACACCTTC. It codes for CASRPSGGGYTF. The V gene is TRBV27, the J gene TRBJ1-2, with D perhaps TRBD1 (6 bases). CDR1 MNHEY and CDR2 SMNVEV come from the germline V gene (reference sequence). V was shortened by 8 bases and J by 8 bases, with 15 bases between the two germline ends. CDR3 size: 12 residues.